The 7 T cell receptor beta chains presented below share a single source sample, sequenced in a study of control samples from healthy donors and cancer patients. Assay: immunoSEQ multiplex PCR; the TCRdb copy retains only in-frame clones and omits some. The top ten clones hold roughly 6.7% of a sample with approximately 79,000 clones, roughly 90% of them seen once. Sequencing was done on a sample of blood. The source is a man aged 50-59 years in good health.

This clone has only one observation. V usage is TRBV5-8 and J usage is TRBJ1-2, with D maybe TRBD1 (6 bases). The CDR3 has 15 residues. CDR1 is SGHTS and CDR2 is YDEGEE in the germline V gene. V was cut by 0 bases and J by 4 bases, with 13 bases left in between. CDR3: CASSLAGGRVYGYTF. CDR3 nucleotides: TGTGCCAGCAGCTTGGCCGGGGGCAGGGTCTATGGCTACACCTTC.

The gene calls are TRBV5-1 and TRBJ2-7, with D perhaps matching TRBD1 (5 bases). The CDR3 has 14 amino acids. In germline, CDR1 is SGHRS, CDR2 YFSETQ. The germline V and J ends were trimmed by 2 bases and 2 bases, with 11 bases remaining between them. CDR3 nucleotides: TGCGCCAGCAGCTTCCCGAACAGGCCCTACGAGCAGTACTTC. It codes for CASSFPNRPYEQYF.

J is TRBJ1-5 and V is TRBV7-2; weak D call: TRBD1 (5 bases). This CDR3 has 13 residues. Germline loops: CDR1 SGHTA, CDR2 FQGNSA. With 2 bases removed from V and 7 bases from J, the gap between germline ends came to 9 bases. As DNA, the CDR3 is TGTGCCAGCAGCTTAACAGGTCTCCAGCCCCAGCATTTT. It translates to CASSLTGLQPQHF.

This chain links TRBV15 with TRBJ1-2; D ambiguous. This CDR3 region has 12 residues. V lost 0 bases, J lost 5 bases, and 4 bases lay in between. Per the germline V gene, CDR1 is LNHNV and CDR2 is YYDKDF (reference sequence). In nucleotides, the CDR3 is TGTGCCACCAGCAGAGATTCTTATGGCTACACCTTC. It translates to CATSRDSYGYTF.

V is TRBV18 and J is TRBJ2-7; D tentatively reads TRBD1 or TRBD2 (5 bases each). The CDR3 is made up of 14 amino acids. CDR1 is KGHSH and CDR2 is LQKENI in the germline V gene. The ends were cut back, 0 bases at V and 9 bases at J, with 15 bases in the middle. CDR3 sequence reads: CASSPPGPSVLQYF. CDR3 DNA sequence: TGTGCCAGCTCACCACCGGGACCATCTGTGCTGCAGTACTTC.

This rearrangement joins TRBV6-5 to TRBJ1-5; no reliable D call. The CDR3 sequence is 16 residues long. Germline V CDR1 and CDR2: MNHEY, SVGAGI. V was pared by 0 bases and J by 2 bases, with 11 bases between. The CDR3: CASSYSTPVGNQPQHF. CDR3 in DNA: TGTGCCAGCAGTTACTCGACACCTGTGGGCAATCAGCCCCAGCATTTT.

This clone is a singleton in its sample. The chain uses TRBV25-1 and TRBJ2-1, with D perhaps TRBD1 (5 bases). The CDR3 extends over 14 amino acids. Germline V gives CDR1 MGHDK, CDR2 SYGVNS. Trimming stripped 4 bases from V and 4 bases from J, with 11 bases between. The CDR3 loop reads CASSADRQYNEQFF. CDR3 in DNA: TGTGCCAGCAGTGCCGATCGACAGTACAATGAGCAGTTCTTC.